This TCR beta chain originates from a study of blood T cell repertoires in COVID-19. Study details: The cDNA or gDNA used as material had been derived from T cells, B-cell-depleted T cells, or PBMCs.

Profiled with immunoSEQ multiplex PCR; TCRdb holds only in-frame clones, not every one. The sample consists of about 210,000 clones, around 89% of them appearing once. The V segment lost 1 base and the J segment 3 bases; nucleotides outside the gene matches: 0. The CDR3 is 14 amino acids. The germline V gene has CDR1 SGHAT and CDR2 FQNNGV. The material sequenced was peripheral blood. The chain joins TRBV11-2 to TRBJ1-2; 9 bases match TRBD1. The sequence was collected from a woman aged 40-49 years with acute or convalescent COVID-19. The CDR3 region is CASSLGDRDYGYTF. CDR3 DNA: TGTGCCAGCAGCTTAGGGGACAGGGACTATGGCTACACCTTC.